These 7 T cell receptor beta chains came from one sample sequenced in a study of T cell responses to AZD1222 COVID-19 vaccine. Clones were sequenced by immunoSEQ multiplex PCR, and TCRdb holds only the in-frame ones, with some missing. The sample yields 95,000 to 150,000 clones, roughly nine tenths seen once. Sequenced material: peripheral blood, taken on day 0 of AZD1222 vaccination. These receptors all come from an adult in good health.

The table lists this clone with a few counts. The chain carries TRBV20-1 and TRBJ2-5; D is possibly TRBD2 (6 bases). V shed 3 bases and J shed 5 bases, with 13 bases lying between them. This CDR3 is built from 13 residues. Germline CDR1 reads DFQATT; CDR2 reads SNEGSKA (reference sequence). The CDR3 DNA follows: TGCAGTGCTAGTTCCGGGGGAAGGGAGACCCAGTACTTC. Encoded protein: CSASSGGRETQYF.

This sequence joins TRBV27 and TRBJ2-7; D call uncertain. Germline loops: CDR1 MNHEY, CDR2 SMNVEV (reference sequence). Trimming removed 1 base at V and 2 bases at J, with 12 bases between. This CDR3 region has 15 residues. CDR3 residues: CASSLLGRIPYEQYF. CDR3 in DNA: TGTGCCAGCAGTTTATTAGGCAGGATCCCCTACGAGCAGTACTTC.

The rearrangement uses TRBV7-2 and TRBJ2-6; D is unclear. CDR3 length equals 19 residues. The germline V gene has CDR1 SGHTA and CDR2 FQGNSA. Trimming took off 3 bases at V and 2 bases at J, with 20 bases between the two ends. As DNA, the CDR3 is TGTGCCAGCAGCTTCTACCCACCCGATTCCGCCACTGGGGCCAACGTCCTGACTTTC. Translated: CASSFYPPDSATGANVLTF.

The V and J genes are TRBV7-9 and TRBJ2-7; 7 positions agree with TRBD2. CDR1 and CDR2 from the germline V gene are SEHNR and FQNEAQ (reference sequence). Trimming at V came to 11 bases and at J to 3 bases, leaving 13 bases not matched to a gene. The CDR3 runs to 14 residues. DNA for the CDR3: TGTGCCGGGAGCGGGGTTGGGGAAATCTACGAGCAGTACTTC. Amino acids: CAGSGVGEIYEQYF.

The genes are TRBV28 and TRBJ2-7; D is unclear. The CDR3 is made up of 13 amino acids. Germline V gene sequence: CDR1 MDHEN, CDR2 SYDVKM. With 8 bases removed from V and 3 bases from J, the gap between germline ends came to 14 bases. CDR3 region: CASGLERIYEQYF. CDR3 bases: TGTGCCAGCGGCCTCGAACGGATCTACGAGCAGTACTTC.

This chain uses TRBV18 with TRBJ2-3; a possible D gene is TRBD2 (6 bases). Germline V gene data show CDR1 as KGHSH and CDR2 as LQKENI. Trimming removed 2 bases from V and 2 bases from J, with 14 bases in between. CDR3 length: 16 residues. The CDR3 DNA reads TGTGCCAGCTCACCAGGGCTAGCGCTCTCCACAGATACGCAGTATTTT. Translating it yields CASSPGLALSTDTQYF.

The chain recombines TRBV7-6 with TRBJ1-4; D is ambiguous. Germline lookup yields CDR1 SGHVS and CDR2 FNYEAQ. Trimming took off 2 bases at V and 10 bases at J, with 14 bases between the two ends. The CDR3 has 14 residues. CDR3 in amino acids: CASSLFPGDPKLFF. The CDR3 DNA reads TGTGCCAGCAGCTTATTTCCTGGGGATCCAAAACTGTTTTTT.